This record concerns one T cell receptor (beta chain) sequence. The antigen it binds to is not known. Base-call qualities are not available, and no considerably larger clone is one nucleotide away. These data belong to a study of blood T cell repertoires in COVID-19 (dated by TCRdb to the early 2020s). Notes on the research overall: The collaborator samples originated in the United States, Italy and Spain and spanned the acute and convalescent phases of COVID-19. The prospective study material was composed of cDNA or gDNA derived from T cells, B-cell-depleted T cells, or PBMCs. Where available, HLA class I and class II types were taken from metadata supplied by the sample provider and were not determined by assay-based typing. The repertoires were released in a freely available public database meant as a resource for research on the immune response to SARS-CoV-2. The samples were drawn from two sources: the first 160 participants of the ongoing ImmuneRACE study, and 1,200 or so subjects contributed by 6 global collaborators. Subjects who had been exposed to COVID-19, were actively infected with it, or had recovered from it provided the deeply sampled blood TCRbeta repertoires that made up the dataset. Sample metadata almost always included a de-identified subject ID, COVID-19 status, age in years and sex. What the authors observed across the whole study: Clinical and demographic metadata were provided uncurated, with the amount varying by source and participant.

Via the germline V gene (reference sequence), CDR1 is LNHNV and CDR2 YYDKDF. Taken from cysteine to phenylalanine, the CDR3 has 18 residues. Of the read, only the CDR3 DNA is kept; its 54 bases are in frame from base 1. V and J are trimmed by 0 bases and 0 bases, and the gene matches miss 5 bases of the junction. Whole blood was collected in K2EDTA tubes by collaborating institutions according to the institutions' own protocols. For TCRbeta analysis, collaborators shipped samples as frozen whole blood, isolated PBMCs, or DNA extracted from either of those sample types. TCRbeta CDR3 regions were amplified from genomic DNA by means of the immunoSEQ Assay, a bias-controlled multiplex PCR. The published analysis was carried out like this. Nucleated cell counts per sample were estimated from amplification of reference gene primers within the assay. To quantify the absolute abundance of each unique TCRbeta CDR3 rearrangement, sequence reads were collapsed and filtered. For each sample, productive Simpson clonality was calculated as the square root of Simpson's diversity index across productive rearrangements. TCRdb took over this immuneACCESS table, retaining in-frame rearrangements with V and J assigned. Such tables are incomplete; in checked studies, under half of the missing clones stem from an unresolved V gene, and the remainder is unexplained. V and J calls and clone size are copied from that table; D and trimming were computed from the DNA. For this sample the table gives 150,000 to 200,000 clones, of which around 90% were detected only once. Of the sample, roughly 6.7% is held by the ten largest clones.

This receptor was obtained from a man in his forties or fifties with acute or convalescent COVID-19. Input material: peripheral blood. The chain links TRBV15 with TRBJ2-6; TRBD1 aligns with 7 central bases. The sequenced DNA is TGTGCCACCAGCAGAGATCGACAGGGAGACTCTGGGGCCAACGTCCTGACTTTC. It codes for CATSRDRQGDSGANVLTF. The full variable domain, completed from the reference TRBV15 and TRBJ2-6 proteins outside the CDR3, reads DAMVIQNPRYQVTQFGKPVTLSCSQTLNHNVMYWYQQKSSQAPKLLFHYYDKDFNNEADTPDNFQSRRPNTSFCFLDIRSPGLGDTAMYLCATSRDRQGDSGANVLTFGAGSRLTVL.